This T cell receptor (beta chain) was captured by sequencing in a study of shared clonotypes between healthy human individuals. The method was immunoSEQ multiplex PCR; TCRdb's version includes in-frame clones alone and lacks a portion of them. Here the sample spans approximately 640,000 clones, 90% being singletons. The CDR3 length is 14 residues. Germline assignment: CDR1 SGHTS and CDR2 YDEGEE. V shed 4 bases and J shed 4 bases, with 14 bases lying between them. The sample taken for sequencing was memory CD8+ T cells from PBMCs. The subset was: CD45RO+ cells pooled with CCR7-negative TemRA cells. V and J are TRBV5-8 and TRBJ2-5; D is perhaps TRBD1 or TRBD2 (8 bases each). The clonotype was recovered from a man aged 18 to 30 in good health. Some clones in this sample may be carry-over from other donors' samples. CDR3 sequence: CASSQGAGGETQYF. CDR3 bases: TGTGCCAGCAGCCAGGGGGCGGGAGGAGAGACCCAGTACTTC.